One sample yielded the 25 T cell receptor beta chains listed below, sequenced in a study of post-analysis software for immune sequencing data. The study, taken as a whole, reports: Controls had lower frequencies than patients of 4 or 5 TRBV segments, which included TRBV5-6, TRBV5-1 and TRBV20-1.

Their antigen targets remain unknown. Prepared TCR beta cDNA libraries contained unique molecular identifiers. TCRdb ran MiXCR on the PCR reads and lists one entry per CDR3 protein. The data hold about 560,000 distinct CDR3 sequences, with roughly 47% observed a single time. The material sequenced was blood. These receptors all stem from a girl between 5 and 17 years old with multiple sclerosis.

In DNA, the CDR3 is TGTGCCAGCAGCCCCCGAAGGACAGAAAATGGCTACACCTTC. Encoded protein: CASSPRRTENGYTF. This chain links TRBV7-9 with TRBJ1-2, with D perhaps matching TRBD1 (6 bases). V gave up 5 bases and J gave up 6 bases, with 16 bases separating them. The CDR3 extends over 14 amino acids. The germline gives CDR1 SEHNR, CDR2 FQNEAQ (reference sequence).

This clonotype has a count of ten or more. This chain joins TRBV12-3 or TRBV12-4 and TRBJ1-5, with TRBD1 matching 8 bases. Germline trimming cut 5 bases from V and 3 bases from J; bases unmatched to any gene: 6. The CDR3 has 15 residues. The chain's CDR3 is CASSPGTGSNQPQHF. The CDR3 DNA follows: TGTGCCAGCAGTCCCGGGACAGGCTCCAATCAGCCCCAGCATTTT.

The chain is built from TRBV11-2 and TRBJ2-7; TRBD2 is a possible D gene (5 bases). Germline V gene sequence: CDR1 SGHAT, CDR2 FQNNGV. The CDR3 totals 18 residues. V was trimmed by 2 bases and J by 0 bases, leaving 20 bases between them. CDR3 bases: TGTGCCAGCAGCTTATCGACGGGATCGATGGTTTCCTCCTACGAGCAGTACTTC. Its protein product is CASSLSTGSMVSSYEQYF.

J is TRBJ2-4 and V is TRBV13; TRBD1 agrees at 12 bases. The better agreement between TRBJ2-7 and the DNA end casts doubt on the J call. Per germline, CDR1 PRHDT and CDR2 FYEKMQ (reference sequence). This CDR3 has 15 amino acids. The CDR3 is CASSPGQGAVYEQYF. CDR3 nucleotide sequence: TGTGCCAGCAGCCCGGGACAGGGGGCAGTATACGAGCAGTACTTC.

The rearrangement joins TRBV10-3 to TRBJ1-1; D call uncertain. The CDR3 is 16 amino acids. Trimming removed 2 bases from V and 0 bases from J, with 13 bases in between. Germline-derived CDR1 and CDR2 are ENHRY and SYGVKD. The CDR3, as DNA: TGTGCCATCAGTGAGCCGGTCGGACGGCTGAACACTGAAGCTTTCTTT. Protein sequence: CAISEPVGRLNTEAFF.

This sequence joins TRBV6-5 and TRBJ2-5; a possible D gene is TRBD2 (6 bases). Looked up from germline, CDR1 is MNHEY and CDR2 is SVGAGI. CDR3 length: 16 residues. Trimming left V 4 bases short and J 2 bases short, with 17 bases between. CDR3 region: CASSSPGRGAQETQYF. Written as DNA, the CDR3 is TGTGCCAGCAGTTCCCCCGGGAGAGGGGCGCAAGAGACCCAGTACTTC.

This clonotype was counted many times. V gene TRBV12-3 or TRBV12-4 combines with J gene TRBJ2-1; D assignment may be TRBD1 or TRBD2 (5 bases each). The V and J ends lost 1 base and 5 bases respectively, with 15 bases between them. The CDR3 consists of 16 residues. Here the CDR3 reads CASSLGQGRGNNEQFF. CDR3 bases: TGTGCCAGCAGTTTAGGGCAGGGCCGGGGTAACAATGAGCAGTTCTTC.

This clonotype has just a few counts. The rearrangement links TRBV29-1 to TRBJ1-2, with 7 nucleotides matching TRBD1. Germline V gene lookup returns CDR1 SQVTM and CDR2 ANQGSEA. The CDR3 is 13 amino acids. V lost 3 bases, J lost 3 bases, and 4 bases stayed unmatched. In nucleotides, the CDR3 is TGCAGCGTTGACTTAAGGGGGCACTATGGCTACACCTTC. Residues: CSVDLRGHYGYTF.

Only one count was recorded for this clonotype. This sequence joins TRBV5-1 and TRBJ2-7; D not certain. This CDR3 is 13 amino acids long. The germline V gene encodes CDR1 SGHRS and CDR2 YFSETQ. Trimming shortened V by 7 bases and J by 7 bases, and 18 bases separated the two germline ends. The CDR3 sequence is CASSGRSYNEQYF. Here the CDR3 DNA reads TGCGCCAGCTCGGGCAGATCTTACAATGAGCAGTACTTC. Full variable domain (remainder filled in from reference TRBV5-1 and TRBJ2-7): KAGVTQTPRYLIKTRGQQVTLSCSPISGHRSVSWYQQTPGQGLQFLFEYFSETQRNKGNFPGRFSGRQFSNSRSEMNVSTLELGDSALYLCASSGRSYNEQYFGPGTRLTVT.

The rearrangement links TRBV20-1 to TRBJ2-7; D perhaps matches TRBD2 (6 bases). Germline V CDR1 and CDR2: DFQATT, SNEGSKA (reference sequence). Trimming took off 3 bases at V and 2 bases at J, with 17 bases between the two ends. CDR3 size: 15 residues. The CDR3 here is CSARAPGLAPYEQYF. In DNA form, the CDR3 reads TGCAGTGCTAGGGCTCCGGGACTGGCGCCCTACGAGCAGTACTTC.

The V and J genes are TRBV5-1 and TRBJ2-5; either TRBD1 or TRBD2 may fit D (6 bases each). Trimming removed 0 bases from V and 1 base from J, with 13 bases in between. The CDR3 contains 16 residues. Germline V gives CDR1 SGHRS, CDR2 YFSETQ. The CDR3 loop is CASSLGRGIRQETQYF. The CDR3 DNA is TGCGCCAGCAGCTTGGGGAGGGGGATACGCCAAGAGACCCAGTACTTC.

The table lists this clonotype with a few counts. The chain joins TRBV24-1 to TRBJ2-1; TRBD2 matches 9 bases. The junction had 14 bases not matched to a gene; V was cut back by 0 bases and J by 6 bases. Germline loops: CDR1 KGHDR, CDR2 SFDVKD. CDR3 length equals 19 residues. For the CDR3, the DNA is TGTGCCACCAGTGATTTGCGTGAGACTAGCGGTCGCCGGGGCAATGAGCAGTTCTTC. Amino acids: CATSDLRETSGRRGNEQFF.

CDR3 sequence: CSARGRTGALFSTDTQYF. The CDR3 DNA reads as TGCAGTGCTAGAGGGCGGACAGGGGCCCTCTTTAGCACAGATACGCAGTATTTT. The chain combines TRBV20-1 with TRBJ2-3; 9 bases agree with TRBD1. Germline V gene sequence: CDR1 DFQATT, CDR2 SNEGSKA (reference sequence). The ends lost 1 base at V and 0 bases at J; junction bases unmatched: 11. The CDR3 runs to 18 residues.

The J gene is TRBJ2-7, the V gene TRBV6-5; the match to TRBD1 covers 8 bases. J gave up 5 bases and V 6 bases, and 6 bases lay outside the gene matches. CDR1 is MNHEY, CDR2 SVGAGI, per germline. The CDR3 is made up of 13 amino acids. The CDR3 nucleotides are TGTGCCAGCAGCAGCTCGGACAGGGACGAGCAGTACTTC. It codes for CASSSSDRDEQYF.

V usage is TRBV5-1 and J usage is TRBJ1-1, with TRBD1 identical over 7 bases. The CDR3 covers 15 residues. CDR1 and CDR2 from the germline V gene are SGHRS and YFSETQ. Trimming cost V 7 bases and J 1 base; bases outside gene matches: 10. The CDR3 nucleotides read TGCGCCAGCTTACCAGGGGGGGTGGCGAACACTGAAGCTTTCTTT. Residues: CASLPGGVANTEAFF.

This clonotype showed up just a few times. The chain joins TRBV28 to TRBJ2-7, with 9 bases identical to TRBD1. CDR3 length equals 14 residues. The junction had 10 bases not matched to a gene; V was cut back by 7 bases and J by 6 bases. Germline V gene data show CDR1 as MDHEN and CDR2 as SYDVKM. For the CDR3, the DNA is TGTGCCAGCACCGCCTCGGACAGGGGTGGCGAGCAGTACTTC. It translates to CASTASDRGGEQYF.

This rearrangement joins TRBV5-1 to TRBJ2-5; no definite D call. The CDR3 runs to 14 residues. V gave up 0 bases and J gave up 2 bases, with 8 bases separating them. The germline V gene encodes CDR1 SGHRS and CDR2 YFSETQ. Written as DNA, the CDR3 is TGCGCCAGCAGCTTGGCCGACTTACAAGAGACCCAGTACTTC. It yields the protein CASSLADLQETQYF.

The chain links TRBV29-1 to TRBJ2-5; possibly TRBD1 or TRBD2 for D (5 bases each). From germline, CDR1 is SQVTM and CDR2 ANQGSEA. V dropped 3 bases and J dropped 1 base, with 9 bases sitting between them. The CDR3 length is 13 residues. Here the CDR3 DNA reads TGCAGCGTTGATGGGGCGGGCCAAGAGACCCAGTACTTC. Its protein is CSVDGAGQETQYF.

This rearrangement joins TRBV5-1 to TRBJ2-7, with no clear D. There are 15 residues in the CDR3. Germline CDR1 and CDR2: SGHRS and YFSETQ. Trimming cost V 6 bases and J 0 bases, with 16 bases left between them. In DNA form, the CDR3 reads TGCGCCAGCACCTCCGGTGGGCCGAGCTCCTACGAGCAGTACTTC. Its translation is CASTSGGPSSYEQYF.

This chain connects TRBV28 to TRBJ1-1; D unclear. Germline CDR1 MDHEN, CDR2 SYDVKM. The length of the CDR3 is 12 residues. V dropped 7 bases and J dropped 10 bases, with 16 bases sitting between them. The CDR3 spells CASISAAAAAFF. For the CDR3, the DNA is TGTGCCAGCATCTCAGCCGCGGCCGCAGCTTTCTTT.

The chain recombines TRBV7-8 with TRBJ2-7; D call uncertain. Trimming took off 1 base at V and 7 bases at J, with 11 bases between the two ends. The CDR3 extends over 13 amino acids. Germline CDR1 and CDR2: SGHVS and FQNEAQ. For the CDR3, the DNA is TGTGCCAGCAGCTTAGGAGGCAGTTGGGAGCAGTACTTC. Its translation is CASSLGGSWEQYF.

The table lists this clonotype with a count of one. This sequence joins TRBV6-6 and TRBJ2-5; 7 bases line up with TRBD1. The CDR3 contains 15 residues. J was trimmed by 3 bases and V by 6 bases; bases with no gene match: 10. CDR1 and CDR2 (germline): MNHNY, SVGAGI (reference sequence). DNA of the CDR3: TGTGCCAGCAGCACCAGCGACAGGGTCAAAGAGACCCAGTACTTC. Translation: CASSTSDRVKETQYF.

The rearrangement joins TRBV11-2 to TRBJ1-5, with 8 bases that match TRBD1. V lost 3 bases, J lost 5 bases, and 6 bases stayed unmatched. Germline loops: CDR1 SGHAT, CDR2 FQNNGV. This CDR3 region has 15 residues. CDR3 sequence: CASSFRTGIDQPQHF. The CDR3 nucleotides are TGTGCCAGCAGCTTCAGGACAGGGATCGATCAGCCCCAGCATTTT.

The chain has TRBV10-3 and TRBJ2-3; TRBD2 aligns across 13 bases. The germline gives CDR1 ENHRY, CDR2 SYGVKD. The CDR3 loop spans 16 amino acids. The junction had 10 bases not matched to a gene; V was cut back by 11 bases and J by 2 bases. The CDR3 protein is CAVRTSGRGDTDTQYF. CDR3 sequence (DNA): TGTGCCGTAAGGACTAGCGGGAGAGGGGACACAGATACGCAGTATTTT.

J is TRBJ2-7 and V is TRBV12-3 or TRBV12-4; TRBD2 agrees at 9 bases. The V gene end was trimmed by 6 bases and the J gene end by 3 bases; junction bases not matched to a gene: 6. CDR3 length: 14 residues. CDR3 coding DNA: TGTGCCAGCAGGTTCTTAGCGGGGGACTACGAGCAGTACTTC. It specifies CASRFLAGDYEQYF.